This TCR beta chain was captured in a study of T cells in Graves' hyperthyroidism and ophthalmopathy. From RNA transcripts, TCR beta CDR3 regions were amplified. The TCR CDR3 first-round RT-PCR relied on the HTBI primer set. One entry per CDR3 protein, called by TCRdb with MiXCR from the multiplex PCR reads. The sample has approximately 490,000 distinct CDR3 sequences; about 20% are singletons. J lost 4 bases, V lost 6 bases, and 18 bases had no gene match. This CDR3 region has 19 residues. To note about this clonotype: The CDR3 does not close with the conserved phenylalanine or tryptophan, likely indicating a read error.

Exclusion followed for patients with uncontrolled infection, other autoimmune disease, pregnancy or lactation. Material: blood. This sequence originates from a woman in her 70s with Graves' ophthalmopathy. The chain joins TRBV12-3 or TRBV12-4 to TRBJ2-1; TRBD2 aligns across 10 bases. For the CDR3, the DNA is TGTGCCAGCAGCACACACCCTAGCGGGGGACCCCGAACATACAATGAGCAGTTCCTC. It is translated as CASSTHPSGGPRTYNEQFL.